These 22 T cell receptor beta chains were all obtained from the same sample, sequenced in a study of T cells in Graves' hyperthyroidism and ophthalmopathy. Template material for amplifying TCR beta CDR3 regions consisted of RNA transcripts. An initial round of RT-PCR targeting the TCR CDR3 relied on the HTBI primer set. TCRdb re-analysed the multiplex PCR reads in MiXCR, keeping a single row per CDR3 protein. The repertoire holds fewer than 350,000 distinct CDR3 sequences, approximately 18% seen once, with approximately 37% in the top ten. Sequenced input: blood. The origin of the receptors is a man aged 50 to 59 with Graves' ophthalmopathy.

A note on this clonotype: This CDR3 fails to terminate in the conserved phenylalanine or tryptophan, so it likely reflects a read error. This sequence joins TRBV6-1 and TRBJ2-7, with D uncertain. Per germline, CDR1 MNHNS and CDR2 SASEGT. CDR3 length equals 14 residues. Trimming pared 1 base from V and 0 bases from J, leaving 7 bases between. The CDR3 coding sequence is TGTGCCAGCAGTGAAGTTACGAGCTCCTACGAGCAGTACCTC. Residues: CASSEVTSSYEQYL.

The V and J genes are TRBV25-1 and TRBJ1-3; the match to TRBD1 covers 9 bases. Germline V CDR1 and CDR2: MGHDK, SYGVNS. Trimming removed 0 bases from V and 0 bases from J; junction bases left unmatched: 18. The CDR3 spans 22 residues. The CDR3 bases are TGTGCCAGCAGTGAATATAACTCCCTAGTCCGCGGGACAGGGAACTCTGGAAACACCATATATTTT. This encodes CASSEYNSLVRGTGNSGNTIYF.

This clonotype was detected only a few times. At one boundary the junction diverges from the germline segment, which might be a read error. The chain uses TRBV4-1 and TRBJ1-4; D remains ambiguous. CDR3 length: 16 residues. From germline, CDR1 is MGHRA and CDR2 YSYEKL. CDR3 loop: CASSPVGGSKEEKLFF. The CDR3 DNA sequence: TGTGCCAGCAGCCCAGTCGGAGGGAGTAAAGAAGAAAAACTGTTTTTT.

This clonotype was counted ten times or more. This chain joins TRBV11-2 and TRBJ1-1, with unresolved D. Trimming took 8 bases from V and 5 from J, leaving 12 bases between them. The CDR3 sequence is 12 residues long. Per the germline V gene, CDR1 is SGHAT and CDR2 is FQNNGV. The CDR3 region is CASVPRVTEAFF. In DNA form, the CDR3 reads TGTGCCAGCGTCCCCCGGGTAACTGAAGCTTTCTTT.

The J gene is TRBJ2-1, the V gene TRBV19; no definite D call. V lost 3 bases, J lost 6 bases, and 12 bases lay in between. The CDR3 consists of 14 residues. The V gene's germline CDR1 is LNHDA and CDR2 SQIVND (reference sequence). The CDR3 sequence: CASSIWGPGNEQFF. The CDR3 nucleotides read TGTGCCAGTAGTATCTGGGGTCCGGGCAATGAGCAGTTCTTC.

Remarks on this clonotype: Possible read error: a much larger clone is one base away. This chain links TRBV20-1 with TRBJ2-1; D gene uncertain. CDR3 length: 14 residues. Germline V CDR1 and CDR2: DFQATT, SNEGSKA (reference sequence). CDR3 sequence reads: CTITTRRAYNEQLF. The CDR3 bases are TGCACTATTACGACTCGGAGAGCCTACAATGAGCAGCTCTTC.

This clonotype was recorded many times. V and J are TRBV2 and TRBJ2-5; D unresolved. This CDR3 is built from 11 residues. Trimming cost V 8 bases and J 1 base, with 5 bases left between them. CDR1 and CDR2 (germline): SNHLY, FYNNEI. Written as DNA, the CDR3 is TGTGCCAGCGCAGCCCAAGAGACCCAGTACTTC. Its protein is CASAAQETQYF.

This clonotype was seen more than once but under ten times. The V gene is TRBV6-6, the J gene TRBJ2-7, with D possibly matching TRBD1 (7 bases). Germline V gene lookup returns CDR1 MNHNY and CDR2 SVGAGI (reference sequence). V was cut by 2 bases and J by 3 bases, with 14 bases left in between. The CDR3 has 15 residues. The CDR3 protein is CASSYLQGRYYEQYF. The CDR3, as DNA: TGTGCCAGCAGTTACCTACAGGGGAGGTACTACGAGCAGTACTTC.

This clonotype was counted many times. The J gene is TRBJ2-7, the V gene TRBV11-2; a possible D gene is TRBD1 (6 bases). Trimming cost V 5 bases and J 2 bases, with 13 bases left between them. Per the germline V gene, CDR1 is SGHAT and CDR2 is FQNNGV. The CDR3 contains 14 residues. CDR3 sequence reads: CASSNNRDPYEQYF. Here the CDR3 DNA reads TGTGCCAGCAGCAATAACAGGGACCCCTACGAGCAGTACTTC.

The rearrangement links TRBV28 to TRBJ2-1; the D is unclear. The CDR3 consists of 12 residues. CDR1 is MDHEN and CDR2 is SYDVKM in the germline V gene. V lost 2 bases to trimming and J lost 6 bases, with 5 bases between them. CDR3 in amino acids: CASSLPFNEQFF. Here the CDR3 DNA reads TGTGCCAGCAGTTTACCCTTCAATGAGCAGTTCTTC.

Ten or more counts support this clonotype. The genes are TRBV20-1 and TRBJ2-3; 11 positions match TRBD2. This CDR3 is 16 amino acids long. V was clipped by 1 base and J by 6 bases; unmatched bases: 9. Germline-derived CDR1 and CDR2 are DFQATT and SNEGSKA (reference sequence). Here the CDR3 DNA reads TGCAGTGCTAGAGCCAAACTAGCGGGAGAAGCGGATACGCAGTATTTT. It specifies CSARAKLAGEADTQYF.

Comments on this clonotype: The junction differs from germline at one of its ends, possibly a read error. The chain combines TRBV12-3 or TRBV12-4 with TRBJ1-1, with a weak D call TRBD1 (6 bases). The CDR3 contains 15 residues. Here the CDR3 reads CASTLTGNVNTEAFF. Written as DNA, the CDR3 is TGTGCCAGCACTTTAACAGGGAACGTAAACACTGAAGCTTTCTTT.

At least ten counts were recorded for this clonotype. This sequence joins TRBV18 and TRBJ1-4; TRBD1 aligns across 9 bases. The J segment lost 7 bases and the V segment lost 3 bases, leaving 3 bases of the junction unmatched. The CDR3 consists of 14 residues. In germline, CDR1 is KGHSH, CDR2 LQKENI. CDR3 protein: CASSPDRGSEKLFF. The CDR3 nucleotides read TGTGCCAGCTCACCCGACAGGGGGAGTGAAAAACTGTTTTTT.

The chain couples TRBV11-1 to TRBJ2-1, with 8 bases aligning to TRBD1. Trimming at V came to 3 bases and at J to 12 bases, leaving 10 bases not matched to a gene. The germline V gene has CDR1 SGHAT and CDR2 FQDESV (reference sequence). The CDR3 is 14 residues long. The CDR3 coding sequence is TGTGCCAGCAGCTTGGGGACAGGCGAGGTTGGGCAGTTCTTC. As protein: CASSLGTGEVGQFF.

This clonotype occurred a few times. The chain recombines TRBV10-3 with TRBJ2-7; 11 bases map to TRBD2. J was trimmed by 8 bases and V by 7 bases; bases with no gene match: 16. Germline loops: CDR1 ENHRY, CDR2 SYGVKD. The CDR3 length is 16 residues. CDR3 region: CAITYESGLAGGKQYF. DNA for the CDR3: TGTGCCATCACCTATGAATCCGGCCTAGCGGGAGGCAAGCAGTACTTC.

This clonotype was counted ten times or more. The chain is built from TRBV20-1 and TRBJ2-5; TRBD1 might be the D (5 bases). Germline V gene data show CDR1 as DFQATT and CDR2 as SNEGSKA (reference sequence). Trimming removed 0 bases from V and 4 bases from J, with 15 bases in between. The CDR3 is 15 residues long. The CDR3 here is CSARDKYGQRETQYF. The CDR3 coding sequence is TGCAGTGCTAGAGATAAATACGGACAAAGAGAGACCCAGTACTTC.

There are many counts of this clonotype. This sequence joins TRBV13 and TRBJ2-5; D gene uncertain. This CDR3 has 13 amino acids. Germline CDR1 reads PRHDT; CDR2 reads FYEKMQ (reference sequence). V shed 7 bases and J shed 4 bases, with 13 bases lying between them. For the CDR3, the DNA is TGTGCCAGCAAGTTTGGTCCTGGAGAGACCCAGTACTTC. Encoded protein: CASKFGPGETQYF.

This rearrangement joins TRBV10-3 to TRBJ1-6; D not resolved. The CDR3 is 15 amino acids. The ends were cut back, 7 bases at V and 0 bases at J, with 10 bases in the middle. Germline CDR1 ENHRY, CDR2 SYGVKD. The CDR3 here is CAIMDPSSYNSPLHF. CDR3 nucleotides: TGTGCCATCATGGACCCGAGCTCCTATAATTCACCCCTCCACTTT.

This clonotype was seen more than once but under ten times. This chain links TRBV9 with TRBJ2-2; TRBD2 matches at 11 bases. This CDR3 region has 16 residues. Germline V gene lookup returns CDR1 SGDLS and CDR2 YYNGEE. V trimming: 3 bases; J trimming: 4 bases; junction bases outside the gene matches: 5. The CDR3 nucleotides read TGTGCCAGCAGCGCACTAGCGGGAGAAGGCACCGGGGAGCTGTTTTTT. Translation: CASSALAGEGTGELFF.

The V and J genes are TRBV9 and TRBJ1-5; 9 bases align to TRBD1. This CDR3 is built from 17 residues. CDR1 and CDR2 from the germline V gene are SGDLS and YYNGEE. The V gene end was trimmed by 0 bases and the J gene end by 0 bases; junction bases not matched to a gene: 4. As DNA, the CDR3 is TGTGCCAGCAGCGTAGGGCCGGGACAGGGTAGCAATCAGCCCCAGCATTTT. It yields the protein CASSVGPGQGSNQPQHF.

This clonotype was seen a handful of times. V and J are TRBV6-1 and TRBJ1-5, with 9 bases matching TRBD1. The trim removed 0 bases at V and 12 bases at J, leaving 9 bases unmatched. The germline CDR1 and CDR2 sequences are MNHNS and SASEGT. This CDR3 region has 15 residues. CDR3 sequence reads: CASSEAIGTGTLQHF. The CDR3 nucleotides read TGTGCCAGCAGTGAAGCGATCGGGACAGGGACCCTCCAGCATTTT.

This clonotype was recorded many times. V is TRBV2 and J is TRBJ2-3; tentatively, D is TRBD2 (6 bases). The V and J ends lost 7 bases and 3 bases respectively, with 14 bases between them. Per germline, CDR1 SNHLY and CDR2 FYNNEI. The CDR3 is 14 residues long. The CDR3 sequence is CASKKAGSTDTQYF. The CDR3 DNA reads TGTGCCAGCAAGAAGGCGGGGTCTACAGATACGCAGTATTTT.